These 28 T cell receptor beta chains came from one sample sequenced in a study of blood T cells in healthy people across ages (dated by TCRdb to between 2014 and 2017). Libraries were prepared through 5' RACE. TCRdb lists the instrument as Illumina HiSeq 2500. The second PCR ran for about 6 to 12 cycles and used a J-beta primer mix along with a sample-barcoded 5' primer. Through fastp at Q25 and MiXCR, TCRdb rebuilt clones from the public reads, retaining in-frame beta chains. Rows merge per CDR3 protein into single entries with the most common DNA and genes. The sample table shows about 1.4 million distinct CDR3 sequences, and roughly 60% are seen once. The ten largest make up 6.5% to 8.5% of the sample. The sample comprised blood. These receptor sequences come from a man between 18 and 29 years old in good health.

The chain couples TRBV20-1 to TRBJ2-1; no definite D call. Germline V gene data show CDR1 as DFQATT and CDR2 as SNEGSKA (reference sequence). The CDR3 has 10 amino acids. The ends were cut back, 7 bases at V and 8 bases at J, with 9 bases in the middle. The CDR3 nucleotides are TGCAGTGTGCAGACCCATGAGCAGTTCTTC. Protein: CSVQTHEQFF.

This chain links TRBV12-3 or TRBV12-4 with TRBJ2-5; 7 bases agree with TRBD1. The CDR3 is 15 residues long. With 3 bases clipped from V and 5 bases from J, the junction kept 9 bases outside the gene matches. The CDR3, as DNA: TGTGCCAGCAGTTTTGGGACAGCCCCCCAGGAGACCCAGTACTTC. It translates to CASSFGTAPQETQYF.

The chain has TRBV29-1 and TRBJ2-1; 12 nucleotides match TRBD2. V dropped 5 bases and J dropped 5; count of bases not matched to a gene: 7. From germline, CDR1 is SQVTM and CDR2 ANQGSEA. The CDR3 totals 15 residues. The DNA of the CDR3 is TGCAGCGTTCAGTCCCGACTAGCGGGAGACAATGAGCAGTTCTTC. This sequence encodes CSVQSRLAGDNEQFF.

This chain connects TRBV25-1 to TRBJ2-4, with 8 bases lining up with TRBD2. Looked up from germline, CDR1 is MGHDK and CDR2 is SYGVNS. J gave up 13 bases and V 4 bases, and 18 bases lay outside the gene matches. The CDR3 consists of 16 residues. The CDR3 is CASSALGTRGVSGQYF. Here the CDR3 DNA reads TGTGCCAGCAGTGCCCTCGGGACTAGAGGGGTATCAGGGCAGTACTTC.

About this clonotype: Germline and junction disagree at one end, which may indicate a read error. The chain joins TRBV7-2 to TRBJ1-2, with a possible D match to TRBD1 (6 bases). The V gene's germline CDR1 is SGHTA and CDR2 FQGNSA. The CDR3 loop spans 14 amino acids. In DNA, the CDR3 is TGTGCCAGCAGCTTTGGGGGCTCTAACTATGGCTTCACCTTC. Amino acids: CASSFGGSNYGFTF.

The chain joins TRBV7-9 to TRBJ1-2; TRBD1 is a possible D gene (6 bases). V was shortened by 1 base and J by 0 bases, with 9 bases between the two germline ends. CDR3 length equals 15 residues. CDR1 and CDR2 (germline): SEHNR, FQNEAQ (reference sequence). The CDR3 nucleotides are TGTGCCAGCAGCTTAGACCGGACAGCTAACTATGGCTACACCTTC. This gives the protein CASSLDRTANYGYTF.

The chain recombines TRBV6-2 or TRBV6-3 with TRBJ2-1; TRBD2 agrees at 7 bases. CDR3 length: 15 residues. CDR1 MNHEY and CDR2 SVGEGT come from the germline V gene. The V gene end was trimmed by 6 bases and the J gene end by 5 bases; junction bases not matched to a gene: 10. The CDR3 DNA reads as TGTGCCAGCAGCCTAGCGGTCCCAGCCCACAATGAGCAGTTCTTC. Translated: CASSLAVPAHNEQFF.

V gene TRBV4-1 combines with J gene TRBJ2-1; possible D gene TRBD1, 6 bases. The V gene's germline CDR1 is MGHRA and CDR2 YSYEKL. This CDR3 is built from 16 residues. The V end lost 0 bases, the J end lost 3 bases, and 12 bases lay between the germline ends. This CDR3 reads CASSQDEVQGYNEQFF. Here the CDR3 DNA reads TGCGCCAGCAGCCAAGATGAAGTACAGGGCTACAATGAGCAGTTCTTC.

As concerns this clonotype: One junction end does not reproduce the germline sequence, and a read error may be involved. The chain couples TRBV7-9 to TRBJ1-1; perhaps TRBD1 as D (5 bases). The CDR3 has 14 amino acids. Per germline, CDR1 SEHNR and CDR2 FQNEAQ (reference sequence). The DNA of the CDR3 is TGTGCCGGCAGTCCGACAGTTATGAACACTGAAGCTTTCTTT. Its translation is CAGSPTVMNTEAFF.

CDR3 sequence: CASSQGENEQFF. The DNA for the CDR3 is TGTGCCAGCTCACAGGGCGAAAATGAGCAGTTCTTC. This chain connects TRBV18 to TRBJ2-1; D gene ambiguous. There are 12 residues in the CDR3. Germline CDR1 KGHSH, CDR2 LQKENI. The V gene lost 4 bases and the J gene lost 7 bases, with 8 bases spanning the gap. The variable domain in full, completed from reference TRBV18 and TRBJ2-1, reads NAGVMQNPRHLVRRRGQEARLRCSPMKGHSHVYWYRQLPEEGLKFMVYLQKENIIDESGMPKERFSAEFPKEGPSILRIQQVVRGDSAAYFCASSQGENEQFFGPGTRLTVL.

In regard to this clonotype: This may stem from a read error, because a much larger clone lies one nucleotide away. V usage is TRBV20-1 and J usage is TRBJ2-4; TRBD1 agrees at 9 bases. The DNA end is more similar to TRBJ2-7, so the J call may be wrong. Germline lookup yields CDR1 DFQATT and CDR2 SNEGSKA (reference sequence). The CDR3 contains 15 residues. As DNA, the CDR3 is TGCAGTGCTAGGGAGCTCCGGGACAGGGACGGCGAGCAGTACTTC. Its translation is CSARELRDRDGEQYF.

This chain connects TRBV15 to TRBJ1-1; D is unresolved. The CDR3 covers 14 residues. The ends were cut back, 4 bases at V and 1 base at J, with 10 bases in the middle. Germline V CDR1 and CDR2: LNHNV, YYDKDF (reference sequence). The CDR3: CATSTYRQNTEAFF. CDR3 in DNA: TGTGCCACCAGCACGTACAGACAGAACACTGAAGCTTTCTTT.

The V and J genes are TRBV4-3 and TRBJ1-6; D gene uncertain. This CDR3 is 16 amino acids long. The germline gives CDR1 LGHNA, CDR2 YSLEER. Trimming shortened V by 0 bases and J by 0 bases, and 6 bases separated the two germline ends. The CDR3 region is CASSQDWSSYNSPLHF. The CDR3 DNA follows: TGCGCCAGCAGCCAAGATTGGAGCTCCTATAATTCACCCCTCCACTTT.

V and J are TRBV4-1 and TRBJ2-7; 8 nucleotides align to TRBD1. The germline V gene encodes CDR1 MGHRA and CDR2 YSYEKL. CDR3 length: 16 amino acids. The J segment lost 5 bases and the V segment lost 0 bases, leaving 9 bases of the junction unmatched. CDR3 bases: TGCGCCAGCAGCCAAGATCCGGGACAGGTACCCCACGAGCAGTACTTC. Amino acids: CASSQDPGQVPHEQYF.

The chain employs TRBV5-1 and TRBJ1-6; a weak D match, TRBD1 (5 bases). The V and J ends lost 0 bases and 9 bases respectively, with 13 bases between them. The germline V gene has CDR1 SGHRS and CDR2 YFSETQ. The CDR3 extends over 15 amino acids. The DNA of the CDR3 is TGCGCCAGCAGCTTGGACCCGGGGGTAGGTTCACCCCTCCACTTT. Translated, it gives CASSLDPGVGSPLHF.

The rearrangement uses TRBV6-2 or TRBV6-3 and TRBJ2-4, with D tentatively TRBD1 (5 bases). Germline CDR1 reads MNHEY; CDR2 reads SVGEGT. Trimming stripped 2 bases from V and 5 bases from J, with 10 bases between. This CDR3 contains 14 residues. CDR3 coding DNA: TGTGCCAGCAGTTACAAAGGGGCAGAAAACATTCAGTACTTC. Translation: CASSYKGAENIQYF.

The CDR3 spells CSADGRESTDTQYF. The CDR3 DNA follows: TGCAGTGCTGACGGGCGGGAGAGCACAGATACGCAGTATTTT. The rearrangement uses TRBV20-1 and TRBJ2-3; TRBD2 agrees at 7 bases. This CDR3 is 14 amino acids long. Germline CDR1 DFQATT, CDR2 SNEGSKA (reference sequence). The V gene end was trimmed by 5 bases and the J gene end by 0 bases; junction bases not matched to a gene: 5.

As regards this clonotype: Its ends do not fully match the called genes, so a read error is possible. The chain combines TRBV6-6 with TRBJ2-2; possible D gene TRBD2, 7 bases. The CDR3 length is 17 residues. CDR1 and CDR2 from the germline V gene are MNHNY and SVGAGI (reference sequence). CDR3 protein: CASSGDGLEGDTEELFF. The CDR3 DNA is TGTGCCAGCAGCGGAGATGGACTAGAGGGGGACACCGAGGAGCTGTTTTTT.

On this clonotype: An end of the junction does not agree with germline; a read error may underlie this. CDR3 nucleotide sequence: TGTGCCAGCAGCTTATCGGTTGAGATGCGGAACACTGAAGCTTTCTTT. Translating gives CASSLSVEMRNTEAFF. The genes are TRBV27 and TRBJ1-1; D uncertain. CDR1 and CDR2 from the germline V gene are MNHEY and SMNVEV (reference sequence). This CDR3 is built from 16 residues.

This chain uses TRBV15 with TRBJ2-1; D is unresolved. V was clipped by 2 bases and J by 8 bases, with 7 bases between them. This CDR3 is 12 amino acids long. In germline, CDR1 is LNHNV, CDR2 YYDKDF (reference sequence). Here the CDR3 reads CATSRKYDEQFF. The CDR3 DNA follows: TGTGCCACCAGCAGAAAGTACGATGAGCAGTTCTTC.

Remarks on this clonotype: One end of the junction does not line up with germline, which may come from a read error. The chain is built from TRBV20-1 and TRBJ2-1, with D perhaps TRBD1 (5 bases). In germline, CDR1 is DFQATT, CDR2 SNEGSKA (reference sequence). The CDR3 length is 15 residues. This chain's CDR3 is CSAREGVSSYNEQFF. The CDR3 DNA follows: TGCAGTGCCAGAGAAGGGGTAAGCTCCTACAATGAGCAGTTCTTC.

This clonotype appeared a few times. The chain employs TRBV29-1 and TRBJ1-2, with 9 bases that match TRBD1. CDR3 size: 13 residues. The trim removed 5 bases at V and 4 bases at J, leaving 5 bases unmatched. Germline V lookup: CDR1 SQVTM, CDR2 ANQGSEA. CDR3 loop: CSVRDRESYGYTF. The CDR3 nucleotides are TGCAGCGTTCGGGACAGGGAAAGCTATGGCTACACCTTC.

This chain joins TRBV29-1 and TRBJ2-4; TRBD2 matches at 9 bases. With V trimmed by 6 bases and J by 6 bases, 9 bases remained unmatched. Germline V gene lookup returns CDR1 SQVTM and CDR2 ANQGSEA. The CDR3 has 14 amino acids. The CDR3 loop reads CSVGWVSGRNIQYF. The CDR3 DNA reads TGCAGCGTGGGGTGGGTTAGCGGGAGAAACATTCAGTACTTC.

V gene TRBV4-2 combines with J gene TRBJ1-5; 7 bases align to TRBD1. This CDR3 region has 20 residues. Germline V CDR1 and CDR2: LGHNA, YNFKEQ. Trimming at V came to 0 bases and at J to 2 bases, leaving 16 bases not matched to a gene. As DNA, the CDR3 is TGTGCCAGCAGCCAAGAGATTCTGGAGGGGGCGCGAAATCGCAATCAGCCCCAGCATTTT. This codes for CASSQEILEGARNRNQPQHF.

The rearrangement joins TRBV19 to TRBJ2-2; D unresolved. Between the trimmed V and J ends, which lost 3 bases and 5 bases, there was a span of 13 bases. The CDR3 length is 15 residues. Germline lookup yields CDR1 LNHDA and CDR2 SQIVND (reference sequence). CDR3 in amino acids: CASSIPEGMTGELFF. CDR3 bases: TGTGCCAGTAGTATTCCGGAAGGGATGACCGGGGAGCTGTTTTTT.

V usage is TRBV29-1 and J usage is TRBJ1-2, with 7 bases aligning to TRBD1. The CDR3 loop spans 13 amino acids. Germline V gives CDR1 SQVTM, CDR2 ANQGSEA. Trimming cost V 5 bases and J 7 bases; bases outside gene matches: 10. Here the CDR3 DNA reads TGCAGCGTTCCCAGACAGGGCGGCGGTGGCTACACCTTC. Protein product: CSVPRQGGGGYTF.

About this clonotype itself: One end of the junction fails to match germline, which may point to a read error. This sequence joins TRBV20-1 and TRBJ2-7; D is undetermined. The germline gives CDR1 DFQATT, CDR2 SNEGSKA (reference sequence). The CDR3 extends over 12 amino acids. CDR3 sequence: CSAREALETRYF. The CDR3, as DNA: TGCAGTGCTCGAGAGGCTCTCGAGACCCGGTACTTC.

This clonotype was picked up a small number of times. This sequence joins TRBV7-2 and TRBJ2-3, with a possible D match to TRBD2 (5 bases). CDR1 is SGHTA, CDR2 FQGNSA, per germline. The germline V and J ends were trimmed by 5 bases and 4 bases, with 13 bases remaining between them. The length of the CDR3 is 14 residues. The CDR3 DNA sequence: TGTGCCAGCAGCCTCCTGACTAAGGCAGATACGCAGTATTTT. This encodes CASSLLTKADTQYF.